This record looks at one T cell receptor beta chain sequence and its context. No antigen is known for it. Germline-derived CDR1 and CDR2 are SGHNT and YENEEA. The CDR3 runs 14 residues. V trimming: 5 bases; J trimming: 3 bases; junction bases outside the gene matches: 4. These data originate in a study of cytomegalovirus exposure and HLA in healthy donors. The study's findings and limits: Excluded were some V segments that proved indistinguishable, including TRBV6-2 and TRBV6-3. Presence/absence analyses assumed roughly uniform sequencing depth across donors, which may not hold.

60 Vbeta and 13 Jbeta primers were used in PCR. Assay used: immunoSEQ multiplex PCR; TCRdb lists only in-frame clones, some missing. Of 70,000 to 100,000 clones listed, roughly 80% were seen once; the top ten hold roughly 32%. The specimen sequenced was PBMCs. The clonotype comes from a man between 50 and 59 years old in good health and CMV-seropositive. The V gene is TRBV11-3, the J gene TRBJ2-3; 8 bases match TRBD1. This CDR3 is CASSPNRGTDTQYF. In DNA, the CDR3 is TGTGCCAGCAGCCCCAACAGGGGGACAGATACGCAGTATTTT.